A selection of T cell receptor beta chains follows, all from one sample in a study of spatial heterogeneity in lung cancer. One entry per CDR3 protein results from TCRdb running MiXCR on the 5' RACE reads. Counted here are about 38,000 distinct CDR3 sequences, 7.5% to 8% occurring once; the ten biggest clones make up 25% to 30%. Sequencing used PBMCs, obtained at surgery. The receptors derive from a male donor with early-stage non-small cell lung cancer. Both conserved end residues are part of each CDR3. D genes are given only for firm matches. Clone size is not always given. Where it is, it says once, few, many or a class for expanded clones.

D: -; J: TRBJ1-6; size: many; V: TRBV5-4; DNA: TGTGCCAGCAGCCCTGACAGTTATAATTCACCCCTCCACTTT; CDR3: CASSPDSYNSPLHF
D: TRBD1; J: TRBJ2-1; size: many; V: TRBV24-1; DNA: TGTGCCACCAGTGATCTAACCAGGGGGCTTTTCTACAATGAGCAGTTCTTC; CDR3: CATSDLTRGLFYNEQFF
D: TRBD1; J: TRBJ1-5; size: -; V: TRBV6-1; DNA: TGTGCCAGCAGTGAATTCGGGACAGAGTATCAGCCCCAGCATTTT; CDR3: CASSEFGTEYQPQHF
D: -; J: TRBJ1-4; size: -; V: TRBV6-2/TRBV6-3; DNA: TGTGCCAGCAGTTACCGGCGACCCTTGGGTGAAAAACTGTTTTTT; CDR3: CASSYRRPLGEKLFF
D: -; J: TRBJ2-1; size: few; V: TRBV6-2/TRBV6-3; DNA: TGTGCCAGCAGTTACTCTAAGGGTCCCCACAATGAGCAGTTCTTC; CDR3: CASSYSKGPHNEQFF
D: TRBD1; J: TRBJ2-7; size: many; V: TRBV3-1; DNA: TGTGCCAGCAGCCGCGGACAGGACCCCTCCTACGAGCAGTACTTC; CDR3: CASSRGQDPSYEQYF
D: -; J: TRBJ2-3; size: -; V: TRBV11-2; DNA: TGTGCCAGCAGCTTGGGGGCCAGGCTATTCACAGATACGCAGTATTTT; CDR3: CASSLGARLFTDTQYF
D: TRBD2; J: TRBJ2-1; size: many; V: TRBV6-5; DNA: TGTGCCAGCAGGTCACTAGCGGGAGGGCCGAATGAGCAGTTCTTC; CDR3: CASRSLAGGPNEQFF
D: TRBD1; J: TRBJ1-5; size: many; V: TRBV6-6; DNA: TGTGCCAGCAGCTGGGACAGACCCCAGAGTCAGCCCCAGCATTTT; CDR3: CASSWDRPQSQPQHF
D: -; J: TRBJ2-3; size: many; V: TRBV3-1; DNA: TGTGCCAGCAGCCAGCAGGGGGATACGCAGTATTTT; CDR3: CASSQQGDTQYF
D: -; J: TRBJ2-5; size: many; V: TRBV12-3/TRBV12-4; DNA: TGTGCCAGCAGTCACCTAGCTGAAGAGACCCAGTACTTC; CDR3: CASSHLAEETQYF
D: -; J: TRBJ1-6; size: many; V: TRBV7-9; DNA: TGTGCCAGCGTCCCAGGAGGGCACAATAATTCACCCCTCCACTTT; CDR3: CASVPGGHNNSPLHF
D: -; J: TRBJ2-2; size: few; V: TRBV7-2; DNA: TGTGCCAGCAGCTTAGGGAATGGTCCCGGGGAGCTGTTTTTT; CDR3: CASSLGNGPGELFF
D: TRBD1; J: TRBJ1-5; size: many; V: TRBV5-6; DNA: TGTGCCAGCAGCCGAACGACAGGGGGCAATCAGCCCCAGCATTTT; CDR3: CASSRTTGGNQPQHF
D: TRBD1; J: TRBJ1-6; size: many; V: TRBV6-5; DNA: TGTGCCAGCAGTTACCAGATGACAGGGAGTAATTCACCCCTCCACTTT; CDR3: CASSYQMTGSNSPLHF
D: -; J: TRBJ1-5; size: -; V: TRBV10-3; DNA: TGTGCCATCAGTGAGGGTAGCAGCAATCAGCCCCAGCATTTT; CDR3: CAISEGSSNQPQHF
D: TRBD2; J: TRBJ2-3; size: few; V: TRBV15; DNA: TGTGCCACCAGCAGCTTTATCGGGGGGGTCACAGATACGCAGTATTTT; CDR3: CATSSFIGGVTDTQYF
D: -; J: TRBJ1-5; size: many; V: TRBV20-1; DNA: TGCAGTGCTAGGGGACACATCAATCAGCCCCAGCATTTT; CDR3: CSARGHINQPQHF
D: TRBD1; J: TRBJ1-4; size: many; V: TRBV6-2/TRBV6-3; DNA: TGTGCCAGCAGCTCCTCCGGGACAGCGGGTGAAAAACTGTTTTTT; CDR3: CASSSSGTAGEKLFF
D: TRBD1; J: TRBJ2-7; size: few; V: TRBV4-2; DNA: TGTGCCAGCAGCCAAGAATGGACAGGGCCCTACGAGCAGTACTTC; CDR3: CASSQEWTGPYEQYF
D: -; J: TRBJ2-7; size: many; V: TRBV2; DNA: TGTGCCAGCAGTGATACCTACGAGCAGTACTTC; CDR3: CASSDTYEQYF
D: TRBD2; J: TRBJ2-3; size: few; V: TRBV13; DNA: TGTGTCAGCACGGTGCGGGGACTAGCGGGTACGCAGTATTTT; CDR3: CVSTVRGLAGTQYF
D: TRBD2; J: TRBJ2-5; size: -; V: TRBV7-8; DNA: TGTGCCAGCAGCTTTGGCAAGACTAGCGGGCAAGAGACCCAGTACTTC; CDR3: CASSFGKTSGQETQYF
D: -; J: TRBJ2-1; size: many; V: TRBV6-6; DNA: TGTGCCAGCAGTCTACATGAGGGAGGTTACAATGAGCAGTTCTTC; CDR3: CASSLHEGGYNEQFF
D: -; J: TRBJ2-2; size: -; V: TRBV10-3; DNA: TGTGCCATCAGTGATGTTGGCACCGGGGAGCTGTTTTTT; CDR3: CAISDVGTGELFF
D: -; J: TRBJ2-3; size: many; V: TRBV29-1; DNA: TGCAGCGTTGGAGGGTACACAGATACGCAGTATTTT; CDR3: CSVGGYTDTQYF
D: -; J: TRBJ1-1; size: many; V: TRBV28; DNA: TGTGCCAGCAGTCCAACGGGACAAGTATTCACTGAAGCTTTCTTT; CDR3: CASSPTGQVFTEAFF
D: -; J: TRBJ2-7; size: -; V: TRBV18; DNA: TGTGCCAGCTCACCCTTCGAGGCCCTGGGGTCCTACGAGCAGTACTTC; CDR3: CASSPFEALGSYEQYF
D: TRBD2; J: TRBJ2-5; size: few; V: TRBV12-3/TRBV12-4; DNA: TGTGCCAGCAGTACCGGGACTAGCGGGAACAAGATTGGGGAGACCCAGTACTTC; CDR3: CASSTGTSGNKIGETQYF
D: -; J: TRBJ1-5; size: many; V: TRBV2; DNA: TGTGCCAGCAGTGAATCAATCTATAGCAATCAGCCCCAGCATTTT; CDR3: CASSESIYSNQPQHF
D: TRBD2; J: TRBJ2-6; size: many; V: TRBV20-1; DNA: TGCAGTGCTAGAGTGAGCGGGACGACTGCTGGGGCCAACGTCCTGACTTTC; CDR3: CSARVSGTTAGANVLTF
D: -; J: TRBJ2-3; size: many; V: TRBV12-3/TRBV12-4; DNA: TGTGCCAGCAGCCTCTGGGGCGGGGGCACAGATACGCAGTATTTT; CDR3: CASSLWGGGTDTQYF
D: -; J: TRBJ2-3; size: many; V: TRBV18; DNA: TGTGCCAGCTCACCACCGACCGCTAGCACAGATACGCAGTATTTT; CDR3: CASSPPTASTDTQYF
D: TRBD1; J: TRBJ2-1; size: -; V: TRBV20-1; DNA: TGCAGTGCTCCACGACAGGGATTCTACAATGAGCAGTTCTTC; CDR3: CSAPRQGFYNEQFF
D: -; J: TRBJ1-1; size: many; V: TRBV5-1; DNA: TGCGCCAGCAGCCCACTCGGGGACACTGAAGCTTTCTTT; CDR3: CASSPLGDTEAFF
D: -; J: TRBJ1-1; size: few; V: TRBV5-8; DNA: TGTGCCAGCAGCTTAGTTTACACTGAAGCTTTCTTT; CDR3: CASSLVYTEAFF
D: TRBD1; J: TRBJ2-5; size: many; V: TRBV5-1; DNA: TGCGCCAGCAGCTTGGCTTCAGGGGGCACAGAGACCCAGTACTTC; CDR3: CASSLASGGTETQYF
D: -; J: TRBJ2-3; size: many; V: TRBV4-1; DNA: TGCGCCAGCAGCCCCTACAAAAGCCTCCTTCGCACAGATACGCAGTATTTT; CDR3: CASSPYKSLLRTDTQYF
D: TRBD2; J: TRBJ2-5; size: few; V: TRBV9; DNA: TGTGCCAGCAGCCCGGTACGGACTAGCGGCATACAAGAGACCCAGTACTTC; CDR3: CASSPVRTSGIQETQYF
D: -; J: TRBJ2-4; size: many; V: TRBV11-2; DNA: TGTGCCAGCAGCTTAGTGGTGATTACGGGGACCAAAAACATTCAGTACTTC; CDR3: CASSLVVITGTKNIQYF
D: -; J: TRBJ1-1; size: few; V: TRBV18; DNA: TGTGCCAGCTCACCAGGTGGCAAGCAGAACACTGAAGCTTTCTTT; CDR3: CASSPGGKQNTEAFF
D: -; J: TRBJ1-5; size: many; V: TRBV6-6; DNA: TGTGCCAGCAGTTACAATCCCTATAGCAATCAGCCCCAGCATTTT; CDR3: CASSYNPYSNQPQHF
D: -; J: TRBJ2-7; size: many; V: TRBV6-2/TRBV6-3; DNA: TGTGCCAGCAGTTACTCAGGTCGAGGGTTCGAGCAGTACTTC; CDR3: CASSYSGRGFEQYF
D: TRBD2; J: TRBJ2-1; size: many; V: TRBV12-3/TRBV12-4; DNA: TGTGCCAGCAGTTTCGGGCGGGGGTCCCTCAATGAGCAGTTCTTC; CDR3: CASSFGRGSLNEQFF
D: -; J: TRBJ2-3; size: few; V: TRBV14; DNA: TGTGCCAGCAGCCAAGCTGCGGACCCTAGCACAGATACGCAGTATTTT; CDR3: CASSQAADPSTDTQYF
D: TRBD1; J: TRBJ2-3; size: many; V: TRBV24-1; DNA: TGTGCCACCAGTGATTCCGGGACAGTGTCAGATACGCAGTATTTT; CDR3: CATSDSGTVSDTQYF
D: -; J: TRBJ2-7; size: many; V: TRBV4-3; DNA: TGCGCCAGCAGCCAAGATGGGAGTGAGGGCTACGAGCAGTACTTC; CDR3: CASSQDGSEGYEQYF
D: TRBD2; J: TRBJ2-2; size: many; V: TRBV12-3/TRBV12-4; DNA: TGTGCCAGCAGTTTGGGACTAGCCGGTACCGGGGAGCTGTTTTTT; CDR3: CASSLGLAGTGELFF
D: -; J: TRBJ2-7; size: many; V: TRBV27; DNA: TGTGCCAGCAGTCCGGGACTTCTTAAATACGAGCAGTACTTC; CDR3: CASSPGLLKYEQYF
D: TRBD1; J: TRBJ1-4; size: many; V: TRBV2; DNA: TGTGCCAGCAGAACCGGGACAGGGGGAGGAAAACTGTTTTTT; CDR3: CASRTGTGGGKLFF